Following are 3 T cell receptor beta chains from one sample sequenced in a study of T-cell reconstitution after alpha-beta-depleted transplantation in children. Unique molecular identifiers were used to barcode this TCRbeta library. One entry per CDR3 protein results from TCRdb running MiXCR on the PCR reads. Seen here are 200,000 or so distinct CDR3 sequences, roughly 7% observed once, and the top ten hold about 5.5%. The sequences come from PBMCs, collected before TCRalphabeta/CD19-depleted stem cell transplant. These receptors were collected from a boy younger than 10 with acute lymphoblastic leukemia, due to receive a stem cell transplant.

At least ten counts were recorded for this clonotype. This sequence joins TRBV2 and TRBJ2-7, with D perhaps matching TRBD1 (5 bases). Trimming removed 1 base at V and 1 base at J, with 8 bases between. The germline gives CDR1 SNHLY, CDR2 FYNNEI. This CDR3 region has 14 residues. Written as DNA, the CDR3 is TGTGCCAGCAGTGAAGGAAGGGGATCCTACGAGCAGTACTTC. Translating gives CASSEGRGSYEQYF.

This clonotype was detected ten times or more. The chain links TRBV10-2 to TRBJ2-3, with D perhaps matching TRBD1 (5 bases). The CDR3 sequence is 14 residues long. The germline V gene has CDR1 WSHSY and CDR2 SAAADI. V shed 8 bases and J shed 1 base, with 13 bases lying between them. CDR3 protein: CASGATYGTDTQYF. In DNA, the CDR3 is TGCGCCAGCGGGGCCACCTACGGCACAGATACGCAGTATTTT.

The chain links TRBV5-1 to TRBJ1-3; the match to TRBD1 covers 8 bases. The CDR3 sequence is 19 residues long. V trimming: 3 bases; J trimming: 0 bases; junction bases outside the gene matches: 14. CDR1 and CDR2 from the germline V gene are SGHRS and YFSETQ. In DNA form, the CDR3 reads TGCGCCAGCAGCTCAAGGGGGACAGGCTGGAGCCCCTCTGGAAACACCATATATTTT. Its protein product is CASSSRGTGWSPSGNTIYF. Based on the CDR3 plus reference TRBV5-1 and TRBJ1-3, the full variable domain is KAGVTQTPRYLIKTRGQQVTLSCSPISGHRSVSWYQQTPGQGLQFLFEYFSETQRNKGNFPGRFSGRQFSNSRSEMNVSTLELGDSALYLCASSSRGTGWSPSGNTIYFGEGSWLTVV.